This paragraph reports one T cell receptor beta chain. Unique molecular identifiers featured in how the TCRbeta library was prepared. Each CDR3 protein gets one entry after TCRdb re-called the PCR reads with MiXCR. The data show about 400,000 distinct CDR3 sequences, with about a fifth seen just once and 3.8% held by the top ten. The germline V gene encodes CDR1 MDHEN and CDR2 SYDVKM. The CDR3 totals 13 residues. Trimming removed 10 bases from V and 5 bases from J; junction bases left unmatched: 10. The sample belongs to a study of T-cell reconstitution after alpha-beta-depleted transplantation in children.

Sequencing used PBMCs from the stem cell graft donor, obtained from the stem cell graft. This clonotype was sampled from a human donor who donated a stem cell graft to a child with acute myeloid leukemia. The rearrangement uses TRBV28 and TRBJ1-1; 7 nucleotides line up with TRBD1. CDR3 protein: CATLRQGWTEAFF. CDR3 DNA: TGTGCCACCCTAAGACAGGGTTGGACTGAAGCTTTCTTT.